The clone carrying this TCR beta chain was detected once. Its target is unknown. cDNA libraries for TCR beta contained unique molecular identifiers. Using its own MiXCR run on the PCR reads, TCRdb lists one record per CDR3 protein. The sample shows hundreds of thousands of distinct CDR3 sequences, 55% to 60% of them seen only once. The data originate from a study of post-analysis software for immune sequencing data. On the study more broadly: Clinical courses comprised relapsing-remitting, secondary progressive and progressive-relapsing multiple sclerosis.

General observations from the study: Under F measure analysis, samples from one preparation batch co-clustered strongly. In patients, TRBV5-6, TRBV5-1 and TRBV20-1 belonged to four or five TRBV segments found more frequently than in controls.

Per the germline V gene, CDR1 is SGHTA and CDR2 is FQGNSA. Trimming removed 3 bases from V and 5 bases from J; junction bases left unmatched: 9. The CDR3 contains 16 residues. V usage is TRBV7-2 and J usage is TRBJ2-5; 10 nucleotides line up with TRBD1. The clonotype originates from a girl aged 2 to 10 with multiple sclerosis. Sequenced input: blood. DNA for the CDR3: TGTGCCAGCAGCTTGTTGACGGGACAGGGGTTGGAGACCCAGTACTTC. Protein product: CASSLLTGQGLETQYF.